This T cell receptor beta chain was identified in a study of cytotoxic CD8 clonotypes in ibrutinib-treated CLL. Study at large: Included were 11 relapsed/refractory and about 15 treatment-naive patients, of whom roughly 17 were IGHV unmutated.

The CDR3 runs to 16 residues. V was trimmed by 4 bases and J by 0 bases, leaving 15 bases between them. Germline CDR1 and CDR2: SGDLS and YYNGEE. The assay was immunoSEQ multiplex PCR, and TCRdb's table has in-frame clones only and misses some. The sample gives 250,000 to 350,000 clones, 60% to 80% of which show up once; 5.6% is in the top ten. This clone has a single count. The clonotype originates from a human donor with chronic lymphocytic leukemia. Sequenced material: PBMCs, taken at disease progression, from a patient treated with ibrutinib. The chain uses TRBV9 and TRBJ2-3; D is uncertain. The CDR3 DNA is TGTGCCAGCAGCCCTAGAACATCCCCTAGCACAGATACGCAGTATTTT. This translates into CASSPRTSPSTDTQYF. Supplemented by reference TRBV9 and TRBJ2-3, the full variable domain reads DSGVTQTPKHLITATGQRVTLRCSPRSGDLSVYWYQQSLDQGLQFLIQYYNGEERAKGNILERFSAQQFPDLHSELNLSSLELGDSALYFCASSPRTSPSTDTQYFGPGTRLTVL.